Listed below are T cell receptor beta chains from one sample, sequenced in a study of blood T cells in healthy people across ages. TCRdb recomputed calls from the 5' RACE reads with MiXCR, one row per CDR3 protein. The repertoire holds about 780,000 distinct CDR3 sequences, 62% seen once, with around a quarter in the top ten. The sequencing sample was made of blood. All receptors come from a man aged 25-40 years in good health. Both conserved end residues are part of each CDR3. The order of the fields is clone size, V gene, J gene, CDR3 protein. Clone size is given for some rows only: seen once, a few or many times, or a class if the clone is expanded.

NA	TRBV7-9	NA	CASSFPRENEQYF
few	TRBV7-6	TRBJ2-7	CASSLAVGRGESYEQYF
few	TRBV5-4	TRBJ2-7	CASSPRGGGVTGEQYF
few	TRBV9	TRBJ2-1	CASSITGPPYNEQFF
once	TRBV12-3/TRBV12-4	TRBJ1-1	CASSTGAATEAFF
NA	TRBV6-2/TRBV6-3	TRBJ1-2	CATGRLYGYTF
NA	TRBV29-1	TRBJ1-2	CSAMTGQEDGYTF
many	TRBV7-2	TRBJ2-3	CASSTSGGWDTQYF
NA	TRBV29-1	TRBJ2-3	CSVDTGRGSTDTQYF
NA	TRBV4-2	NA	CASSQEDRGRNWKTQYF
NA	TRBV20-1	TRBJ1-5	CSARVRGSNQPQHF
NA	TRBV10-3	TRBJ1-2	CAISESGLSYTF
few	TRBV15	NA	CATSRVNWETQYF
few	TRBV7-8	TRBJ2-7	CASSFGSGTGRIYEQYF
few	TRBV7-3	TRBJ2-3	CASSVTRQDTQYF
NA	TRBV9	TRBJ2-1	CASSAGSGGANEQFF
few	TRBV7-2	TRBJ1-2	CASSLVQTQGGYTF
NA	TRBV4-3	TRBJ2-3	CASSQDRYRYTDTQYF
NA	TRBV12-3/TRBV12-4	TRBJ1-5	CASSPSWDRGPNQPQHF
NA	TRBV20-1	TRBJ2-5	CSARGETEQYF
NA	TRBV7-9	TRBJ2-6	CASSFELPGSGANVLTF
few	TRBV12-3/TRBV12-4	TRBJ1-6	CASSLDRDSPLHF
NA	TRBV7-2	TRBJ2-5	CASSSQLGQRFGETQYF
NA	TRBV4-1	TRBJ2-2	CASSQPGQTNTGELFF
NA	TRBV4-3	TRBJ2-1	CASSPHARTYNEQFF
NA	TRBV20-1	TRBJ1-2	CSASDRDGYGYTF
few	TRBV7-2	TRBJ2-3	CASSLVKAAGTRSDTQYF
NA	TRBV9	TRBJ2-3	CASSVGGYRGQDTQYF
NA	TRBV18	TRBJ1-6	CASSYDAGSTGPLHF
NA	TRBV5-1	TRBJ2-1	CASRIPGVDEQFF
NA	TRBV27	TRBJ2-5	CASSLNGIQETQYF
NA	TRBV28	TRBJ2-7	CASLSGQISYEQYF
once	TRBV20-1	TRBJ2-5	CSANPPQETQYF
many	TRBV11-1	TRBJ1-2	CASSLTEDVGYTF
NA	TRBV3-1	TRBJ2-5	CASSLTGLADKRPETQYF
NA	TRBV4-2	TRBJ2-7	CAGSLLAGVSYEQYF
few	TRBV6-1	TRBJ2-1	CASVSGGGSYNEQFF
NA	TRBV29-1	TRBJ2-7	CSVEGIQGSSYEQYF
NA	TRBV28	TRBJ2-7	CASSLGGGLYSYEQYF
NA	TRBV7-9	TRBJ1-6	CASSLGKDRNGSPLHF
NA	TRBV7-8	TRBJ1-2	CASSFDSADKHGYTF
NA	TRBV4-1	TRBJ2-5	CASSQDEGSWETQYF
few	TRBV7-2	TRBJ2-7	CASSLGGGTNPYEQYF
once	TRBV7-9	NA	CASSTLDEQYF
NA	TRBV12-3/TRBV12-4	TRBJ2-2	CASSQGRAAGELFF
NA	TRBV6-2/TRBV6-3	TRBJ2-2	CASTAFTGELFF
NA	TRBV4-3	TRBJ2-7	CASSQGPLEDEQYF
few	TRBV6-5	TRBJ2-7	CASSYLAGSYEQYF
NA	TRBV5-1	TRBJ1-4	CASSFEVGREKLFF
NA	TRBV25-1	TRBJ2-5	CASSEWEPGALRTQYF
NA	TRBV5-1	TRBJ1-1	CASSATGDGNTEAFF
NA	TRBV20-1	TRBJ2-5	CSASQSPGQRETQYF
NA	TRBV9	TRBJ2-3	CASSVEGGPTDTQYF